The clone carrying this T cell receptor (beta chain) was observed a few times. No antigen is known for it. The sample belongs to a study of T cell repertoires in cytomegalovirus infection. Study-level background: Based on public TCR beta signatures, there were indications of CMV infection and of a matching HLA type. General study points: There were HLA-C-restricted CMV-specific TCR beta clonotypes dominating the ex vivo response.

The CDR3 has 16 residues. Germline lookup yields CDR1 SGHTA and CDR2 FQGNSA. Deletions cut 5 bases from V and 8 bases from J, with 22 bases between. TCRdb called the reads again in MiXCR, with one record for every CDR3 protein. This table holds about 740,000 distinct CDR3 sequences, around a third found once. This chain uses TRBV7-2 with TRBJ2-1; D tentatively fits TRBD1 or TRBD2 (6 bases each). Sequenced here: cultured PBMCs, sampled from culture after CMV antigen stimulation. The TCR sequence derives from a human donor in good health (CMV status not recorded). Some clones in this sample may be carry-over from other donors' samples. The CDR3 reads CASSPLGGLGGDEQFF. Written as DNA, the CDR3 is TGTGCCAGCAGCCCCTTAGGGGGGCTGGGTGGCGATGAGCAGTTCTTC.